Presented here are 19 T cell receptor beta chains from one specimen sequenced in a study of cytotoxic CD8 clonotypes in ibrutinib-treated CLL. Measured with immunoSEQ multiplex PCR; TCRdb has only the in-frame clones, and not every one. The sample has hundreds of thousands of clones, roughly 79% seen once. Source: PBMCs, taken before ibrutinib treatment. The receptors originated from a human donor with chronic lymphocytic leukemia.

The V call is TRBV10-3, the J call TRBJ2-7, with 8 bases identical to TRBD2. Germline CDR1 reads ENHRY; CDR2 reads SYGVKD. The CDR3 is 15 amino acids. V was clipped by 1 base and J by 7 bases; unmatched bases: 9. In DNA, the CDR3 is TGTGCCATCAGTGAGTTGCGGGAGGTTATGGGAGAGCAGTACTTC. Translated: CAISELREVMGEQYF.

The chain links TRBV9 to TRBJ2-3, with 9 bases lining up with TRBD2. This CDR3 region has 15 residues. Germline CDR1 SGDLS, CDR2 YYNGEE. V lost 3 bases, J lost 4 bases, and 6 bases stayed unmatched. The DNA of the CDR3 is TGTGCCAGCAGCGATAGCGGGAGTATCGCAGATACGCAGTATTTT. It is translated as CASSDSGSIADTQYF.

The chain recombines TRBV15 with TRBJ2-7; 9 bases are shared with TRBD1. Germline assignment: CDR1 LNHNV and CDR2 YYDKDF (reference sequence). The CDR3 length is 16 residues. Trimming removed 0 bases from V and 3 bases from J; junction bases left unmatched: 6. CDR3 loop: CATSRDVGTGIYEQYF. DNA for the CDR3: TGTGCCACCAGCAGAGACGTGGGGACAGGGATCTACGAGCAGTACTTC. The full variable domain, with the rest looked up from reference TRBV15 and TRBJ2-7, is DAMVIQNPRYQVTQFGKPVTLSCSQTLNHNVMYWYQQKSSQAPKLLFHYYDKDFNNEADTPDNFQSRRPNTSFCFLDIRSPGLGDTAMYLCATSRDVGTGIYEQYFGPGTRLTVT.

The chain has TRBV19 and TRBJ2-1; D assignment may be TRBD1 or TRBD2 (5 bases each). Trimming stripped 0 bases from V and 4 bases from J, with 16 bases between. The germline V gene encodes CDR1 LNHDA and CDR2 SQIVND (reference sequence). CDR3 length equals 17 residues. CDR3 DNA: TGTGCCAGTAGTATAGATCTTTTGACCGGGGCGTACAATGAGCAGTTCTTC. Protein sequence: CASSIDLLTGAYNEQFF.

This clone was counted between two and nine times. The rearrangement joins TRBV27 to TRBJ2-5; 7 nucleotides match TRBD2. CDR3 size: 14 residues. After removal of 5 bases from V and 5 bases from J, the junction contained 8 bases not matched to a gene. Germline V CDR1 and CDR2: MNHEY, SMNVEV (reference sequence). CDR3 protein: CASSLSGWTETQYF. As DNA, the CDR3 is TGTGCCAGCAGTCTTAGCGGGTGGACGGAGACCCAGTACTTC.

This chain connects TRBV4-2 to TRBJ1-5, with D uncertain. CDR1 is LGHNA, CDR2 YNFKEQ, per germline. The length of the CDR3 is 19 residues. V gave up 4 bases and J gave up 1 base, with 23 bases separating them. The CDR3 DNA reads TGTGCCAGCAGCCCCGGGGAGGCGGGGTTCGGGGTGAGCAATCAGCCCCAGCATTTT. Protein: CASSPGEAGFGVSNQPQHF.

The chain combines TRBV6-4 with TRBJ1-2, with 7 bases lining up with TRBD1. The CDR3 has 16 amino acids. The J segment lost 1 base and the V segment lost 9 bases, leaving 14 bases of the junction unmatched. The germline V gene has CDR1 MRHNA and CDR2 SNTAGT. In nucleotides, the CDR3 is TGTGCCAGGATAAAGGGACAGCCGGGATTTAACTATGGCTACACCTTC. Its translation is CARIKGQPGFNYGYTF.

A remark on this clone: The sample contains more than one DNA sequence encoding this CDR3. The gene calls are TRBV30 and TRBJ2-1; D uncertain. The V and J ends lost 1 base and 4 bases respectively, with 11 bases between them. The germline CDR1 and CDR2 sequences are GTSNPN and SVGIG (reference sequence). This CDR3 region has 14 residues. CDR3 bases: TGTGCCTGGAGTGCCCGTTCCGGGTACAATGAGCAGTTCTTC. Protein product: CAWSARSGYNEQFF.

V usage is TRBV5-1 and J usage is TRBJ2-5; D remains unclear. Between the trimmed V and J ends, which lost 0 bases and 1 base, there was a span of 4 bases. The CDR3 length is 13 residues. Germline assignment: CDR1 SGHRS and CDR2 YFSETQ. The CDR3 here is CASSLGAQETQYF. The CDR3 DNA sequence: TGCGCCAGCAGCTTGGGGGCCCAAGAGACCCAGTACTTC.

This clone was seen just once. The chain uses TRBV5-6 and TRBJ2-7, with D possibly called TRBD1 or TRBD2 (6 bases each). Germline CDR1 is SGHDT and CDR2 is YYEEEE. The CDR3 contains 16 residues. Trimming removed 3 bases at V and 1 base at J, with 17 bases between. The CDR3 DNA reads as TGTGCCAGCAGCTCCGAGGGGGGAGCGCATTCCTACGAGCAGTACTTC. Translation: CASSSEGGAHSYEQYF.

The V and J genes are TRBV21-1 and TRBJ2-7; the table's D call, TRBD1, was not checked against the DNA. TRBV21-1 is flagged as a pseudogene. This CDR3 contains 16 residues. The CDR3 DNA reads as TGTGCCAGCAGCAAAGAGAAGGAGAAGGGGTTCTACGAGCAGTACTTC. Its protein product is CASSKEKEKGFYEQYF.

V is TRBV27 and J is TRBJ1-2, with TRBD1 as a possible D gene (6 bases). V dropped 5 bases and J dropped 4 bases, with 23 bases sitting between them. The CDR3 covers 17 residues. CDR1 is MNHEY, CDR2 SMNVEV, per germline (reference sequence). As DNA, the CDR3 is TGTGCCAGCAGTCCCAGGTGGGGTGGGGGGGCGTCCTATGGCTACACCTTC. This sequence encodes CASSPRWGGGASYGYTF.

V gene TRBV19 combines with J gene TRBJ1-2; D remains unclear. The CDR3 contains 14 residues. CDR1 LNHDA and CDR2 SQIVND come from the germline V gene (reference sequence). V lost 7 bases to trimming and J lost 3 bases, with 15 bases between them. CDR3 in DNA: TGTGCCAGTACCCTCCAGGCCGGGTACTATGGCTACACCTTC. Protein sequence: CASTLQAGYYGYTF.

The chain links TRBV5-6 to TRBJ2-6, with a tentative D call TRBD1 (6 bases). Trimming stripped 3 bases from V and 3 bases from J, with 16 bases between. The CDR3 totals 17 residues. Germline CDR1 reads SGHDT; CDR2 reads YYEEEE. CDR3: CASSSFAGARGANVLTF. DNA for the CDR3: TGTGCCAGCAGCTCGTTCGCAGGGGCTCGTGGGGCCAACGTCCTGACTTTC.

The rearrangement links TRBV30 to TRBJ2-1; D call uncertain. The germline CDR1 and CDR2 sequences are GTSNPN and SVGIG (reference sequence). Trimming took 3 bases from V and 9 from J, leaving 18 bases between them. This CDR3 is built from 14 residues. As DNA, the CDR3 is TGTGCCTGGAGCCGAGGAATAGAGTTAAGTGAGCAGTTCTTC. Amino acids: CAWSRGIELSEQFF.

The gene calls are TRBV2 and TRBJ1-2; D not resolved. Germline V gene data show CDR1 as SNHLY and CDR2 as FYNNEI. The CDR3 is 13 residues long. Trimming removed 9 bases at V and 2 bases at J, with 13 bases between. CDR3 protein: CASPRYGNYGYTF. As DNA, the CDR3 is TGTGCCAGTCCTAGGTACGGGAACTATGGCTACACCTTC. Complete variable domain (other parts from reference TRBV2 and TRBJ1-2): EPEVTQTPSHQVTQMGQEVILRCVPISNHLYFYWYRQILGQKVEFLVSFYNNEISEKSEIFDDQFSVERPDGSNFTLKIRSTKLEDSAMYFCASPRYGNYGYTFGSGTRLTVV.

CDR3 loop: CASSSGVRNQPQHF. The CDR3 DNA sequence: TGTGCCAGCAGCAGTGGGGTTCGCAATCAGCCCCAGCATTTT. This chain links TRBV27 with TRBJ1-5; D remains unclear. Germline CDR1 MNHEY, CDR2 SMNVEV (reference sequence). Trimming cost V 6 bases and J 2 bases, with 11 bases left between them. The CDR3 is 14 residues long.

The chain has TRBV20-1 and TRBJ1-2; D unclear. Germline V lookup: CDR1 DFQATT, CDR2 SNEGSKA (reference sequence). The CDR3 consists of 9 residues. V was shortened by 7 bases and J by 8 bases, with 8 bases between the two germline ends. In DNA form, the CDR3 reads TGCAGTGTGAGACGGGGCTACACCTTC. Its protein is CSVRRGYTF.

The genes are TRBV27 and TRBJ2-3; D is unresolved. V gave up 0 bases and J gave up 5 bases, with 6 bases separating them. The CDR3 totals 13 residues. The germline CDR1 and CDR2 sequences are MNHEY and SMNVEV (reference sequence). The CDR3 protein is CASSLSIIDTQYF. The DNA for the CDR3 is TGTGCCAGCAGTTTATCGATTATAGATACGCAGTATTTT.